This TCR beta chain is from a study of blood T cells in healthy people across ages. Study-level findings and limits: The long-lived group displayed more naive CD4+ cells, plus higher diversity, than the aged donors did.

Combining a sample-barcoded 5' primer with a J-beta primer mix, a second PCR ran for about 6 to 11 cycles. Each of the cDNA molecules was tagged by a template-switch adaptor with 12 random nucleotides. Every sample produced at least 2.5 million CDR3-containing paired-end reads. TCRdb redid the calling of the 5' RACE reads with MiXCR, one entry per CDR3 protein. Of about a million distinct CDR3 sequences listed, about 53% are singletons. Details on this clonotype: What it binds is not known.

Trimming cost V 0 bases and J 3 bases, with 15 bases left between them. Germline CDR1 reads DFQATT; CDR2 reads SNEGSKA (reference sequence). This CDR3 has 15 residues. The source of this sequence is a woman aged 55-75 years in good health. Sequenced sample: blood. This rearrangement joins TRBV20-1 to TRBJ2-7; tentatively, D is TRBD1 (5 bases). DNA of the CDR3: TGCAGTGCTAGAGATCTCCCAGGCAGGGTCTACGAGCAGTACTTC. Translated, it gives CSARDLPGRVYEQYF.